These 18 T cell receptor beta chains were sequenced from one sample in a study of T cells in tuberculosis. Regarding time point: new active TB diagnosis, blood taken before or within 7 days of starting treatment. The method was immunoSEQ multiplex PCR; TCRdb's version includes in-frame clones alone and lacks a portion of them. The table records around 30,000 clones, approximately 85% of them present only once. Sequencing was performed on PBMCs, taken at tuberculosis diagnosis. These receptors were collected from an adult with tuberculosis.

This clone is a singleton in its sample. The chain employs TRBV5-6 and TRBJ1-2; possibly TRBD1 for D (6 bases). The V gene lost 4 bases and the J gene lost 7 bases, with 20 bases spanning the gap. Germline CDR1 is SGHDT and CDR2 is YYEEEE. The CDR3 extends over 15 amino acids. Here the CDR3 DNA reads TGTGCCAGCAGCCCACGGGGGGCGGGGGCCGGTGGCTACACCTTC. Translation gives CASSPRGAGAGGYTF.

Here the CDR3 reads CASSSGGHATNEKLFF. The DNA for the CDR3 is TGCGCCAGCAGCTCCGGCGGACACGCAACTAATGAAAAACTGTTTTTT. This rearrangement joins TRBV5-1 to TRBJ1-4, with D maybe TRBD1 (5 bases). The CDR3 runs 16 residues. Germline values: CDR1 SGHRS, CDR2 YFSETQ. Trimming took off 3 bases at V and 0 bases at J, with 12 bases between the two ends.

The V and J genes are TRBV9 and TRBJ1-5, with D maybe TRBD1 (6 bases). From germline, CDR1 is SGDLS and CDR2 YYNGEE. Trimming removed 4 bases at V and 6 bases at J, with 17 bases between. The CDR3 has 15 residues. CDR3 sequence reads: CASSPSGHQFQPQHF. CDR3 DNA: TGTGCCAGCAGCCCGTCGGGACATCAATTTCAGCCCCAGCATTTT.

Written as DNA, the CDR3 is TGTGCCAGCAGCCCCCATACTAGCGGGAGGGCCGCTGAGCAGTTCTTC. It yields the protein CASSPHTSGRAAEQFF. The chain recombines TRBV11-1 with TRBJ2-1; 13 positions agree with TRBD2. With 5 bases clipped from V and 9 bases from J, the junction kept 10 bases outside the gene matches. The germline gives CDR1 SGHAT, CDR2 FQDESV (reference sequence). CDR3 length: 16 residues.

The chain combines TRBV5-1 with TRBJ2-7, with D possibly TRBD2 on 6 matching bases. V lost 7 bases and J lost 3, with 20 bases in between. Per the germline V gene, CDR1 is SGHRS and CDR2 is YFSETQ. This CDR3 contains 15 residues. CDR3 loop: CASGNLGGVNYEQYF. The CDR3 nucleotides read TGCGCCAGCGGAAACTTGGGAGGAGTAAACTACGAGCAGTACTTC. Combining the CDR3 with reference TRBV5-1 and TRBJ2-7 gives the whole variable domain KAGVTQTPRYLIKTRGQQVTLSCSPISGHRSVSWYQQTPGQGLQFLFEYFSETQRNKGNFPGRFSGRQFSNSRSEMNVSTLELGDSALYLCASGNLGGVNYEQYFGPGTRLTVT.

The chain combines TRBV28 with TRBJ2-7; D is perhaps TRBD2 (5 bases). Per germline, CDR1 MDHEN and CDR2 SYDVKM. The V and J ends lost 5 bases and 1 base respectively, with 12 bases between them. CDR3 length: 14 residues. DNA of the CDR3: TGTGCCAGCAGTACTCCCAGCGGATCCTACGAGCAGTACTTC. This codes for CASSTPSGSYEQYF.

The chain links TRBV5-1 to TRBJ2-3; 11 bases fit TRBD2. Germline CDR1 SGHRS, CDR2 YFSETQ. The CDR3 covers 16 residues. The V gene end was trimmed by 6 bases and the J gene end by 4 bases; junction bases not matched to a gene: 10. The DNA for the CDR3 is TGCGCCAGCACCCGGGGTAGCGGGAGGGCCGCAGATACGCAGTATTTT. Protein: CASTRGSGRAADTQYF.

This clone has only a few counts. The rearrangement links TRBV11-2 to TRBJ2-7, with D possibly being TRBD2 (6 bases). Germline values: CDR1 SGHAT, CDR2 FQNNGV. The V end lost 1 base, the J end lost 3 bases, and 13 bases lay between the germline ends. This CDR3 spans 15 amino acids. The CDR3 sequence is CASSLGDRRDYEQYF. The CDR3 DNA is TGTGCCAGCAGCTTAGGAGACCGGCGGGACTACGAGCAGTACTTC.

V and J are TRBV9 and TRBJ2-1; TRBD1 aligns across 8 bases. The CDR3 is 15 amino acids. The V gene end was trimmed by 1 base and the J gene end by 5 bases; junction bases not matched to a gene: 5. Per germline, CDR1 SGDLS and CDR2 YYNGEE. The CDR3 reads CASSVFRGPHNEQFF. In nucleotides, the CDR3 is TGTGCCAGCAGCGTATTCAGGGGGCCCCACAATGAGCAGTTCTTC.

The chain couples TRBV2 to TRBJ2-2; 11 nucleotides match TRBD2. Germline V gene lookup returns CDR1 SNHLY and CDR2 FYNNEI. The CDR3 extends over 17 amino acids. The V gene end was trimmed by 10 bases and the J gene end by 2 bases; junction bases not matched to a gene: 12. The CDR3 here is CATHSGLAGPNTGELFF. The CDR3 bases are TGTGCCACCCATAGCGGACTAGCGGGTCCTAACACCGGGGAGCTGTTTTTT.

The genes are TRBV9 and TRBJ1-1, with TRBD1 matching 7 bases. Germline assignment: CDR1 SGDLS and CDR2 YYNGEE. CDR3 length: 15 amino acids. The junction had 7 bases not matched to a gene; V was cut back by 2 bases and J by 3 bases. CDR3 amino acids: CASSVTGRSDTEAFF. The CDR3 DNA sequence: TGTGCCAGCAGCGTGACAGGGAGGTCGGACACTGAAGCTTTCTTT.

V usage is TRBV15 and J usage is TRBJ2-2; TRBD2 is a possible D gene (5 bases). Trimming removed 6 bases from V and 0 bases from J, with 8 bases in between. Germline V lookup: CDR1 LNHNV, CDR2 YYDKDF (reference sequence). The CDR3 is made up of 14 amino acids. The CDR3 nucleotides read TGTGCCACCAGGTGGGAGCCGAACACCGGGGAGCTGTTTTTT. This translates into CATRWEPNTGELFF.

This chain connects TRBV7-8 to TRBJ1-4; weak D call: TRBD1 (6 bases). This CDR3 has 15 amino acids. Looked up from germline, CDR1 is SGHVS and CDR2 is FQNEAQ. Trimming cost V 1 base and J 3 bases, with 9 bases left between them. The CDR3 DNA is TGTGCCAGCAGCTTAGTAGGGGGTGCTAATGAAAAACTGTTTTTT. This codes for CASSLVGGANEKLFF.

This sequence joins TRBV7-8 and TRBJ1-3; D call uncertain. CDR1 and CDR2 from the germline V gene are SGHVS and FQNEAQ. The V gene lost 0 bases and the J gene lost 2 bases, with 5 bases spanning the gap. The CDR3 is 14 residues long. The CDR3 coding sequence is TGTGCCAGCAGCTTAGCCCCCACTGGAAACACCATATATTTT. It is translated as CASSLAPTGNTIYF.

The gene calls are TRBV5-1 and TRBJ2-3; D uncertain. Between the trimmed V and J ends, which lost 5 bases and 0 bases, there was a span of 10 bases. CDR3 length: 14 residues. Germline V gene lookup returns CDR1 SGHRS and CDR2 YFSETQ. The CDR3 sequence is CASRGQTSTDTQYF. The CDR3 nucleotides read TGCGCCAGCAGGGGCCAAACTAGCACAGATACGCAGTATTTT.

This clone was observed a single time. The rearrangement links TRBV28 to TRBJ2-1; 12 nucleotides agree with TRBD2. Germline lookup yields CDR1 MDHEN and CDR2 SYDVKM. CDR3 length: 17 amino acids. V lost 1 base and J lost 7; bases outside the gene matches: 8. The CDR3 bases are TGTGCCAGCAGTTTATATGCCGCTAGCGGGAGGGGGAATGAGCAGTTCTTC. As protein: CASSLYAASGRGNEQFF.

The chain uses TRBV6-1 and TRBJ2-3; 8 bases match TRBD2. Germline lookup yields CDR1 MNHNS and CDR2 SASEGT. J was trimmed by 6 bases and V by 2 bases; bases with no gene match: 19. This CDR3 has 19 residues. CDR3 sequence: CASSERGKGVAGRLDTQYF. The CDR3 coding sequence is TGTGCCAGCAGTGAAAGGGGCAAGGGGGTAGCGGGGAGGCTGGATACGCAGTATTTT.

This clone appeared once. The gene calls are TRBV5-1 and TRBJ2-7; 7 bases fit TRBD1. The V segment lost 4 bases and the J segment 9 bases; nucleotides outside the gene matches: 10. Germline CDR1 is SGHRS and CDR2 is YFSETQ. The CDR3 loop spans 13 amino acids. CDR3 amino acids: CASSLDRIHGQYF. DNA of the CDR3: TGCGCCAGCAGCCTGGACAGGATTCACGGGCAGTACTTC.